This T cell receptor (beta chain) is drawn from a study of post-analysis software for immune sequencing data. This clonotype occurred a few times. Its antigen is undetermined. Unique molecular identifiers were present in the TCR beta cDNA libraries. In TCRdb, the PCR reads were re-called with MiXCR into one record per CDR3 protein. Among about 380,000 distinct CDR3 sequences listed, around a third were seen once. General study points: Patients showed TRBV5-6, TRBV5-1 and TRBV20-1 among roughly five TRBV segments more frequent than in controls.

V lost 2 bases and J 4 bases, leaving 8 bases between the germline ends. This CDR3 comprises 13 residues. Germline assignment: CDR1 SGHAT and CDR2 FQDESV (reference sequence). Specimen: blood. J is TRBJ1-1 and V is TRBV11-1; D remains unclear. The source of this sequence is a girl aged 10 to 17 with multiple sclerosis. The DNA for the CDR3 is TGTGCCAGCAGCTTAAGCGGCAGCACTGAAGCTTTCTTT. This encodes CASSLSGSTEAFF.